These 5 T cell receptor beta chains were all obtained from the same sample, sequenced in a study of T cells expressing NK-cell markers. TCRdb re-called the 5' RACE reads; every CDR3 protein appears as one record, without DNA. The sample data list about 260,000 distinct CDR3 sequences. Sample: blood T cells: a sorted CD56 or NKG2C T cell subset, CD4+ or CD8+ T cells, or bulk PBMC T cells (not recorded which). The origin of the receptors is a man aged 18-30 years in good health.

The rearrangement links TRBV18 to TRBJ1-2; the TCRdb call, TRBD1, lacks DNA for checking. The CDR3 has 15 residues. CDR1 and CDR2 from the germline V gene are KGHSH and LQKENI. The CDR3 is CASSPYGTANYGYTF.

The gene calls are TRBV29-1 and TRBJ2-3. In germline, CDR1 is SQVTM, CDR2 ANQGSEA. The CDR3 consists of 12 residues. CDR3: CSVAQAADTQYF.

The genes are TRBV29-1 and TRBJ2-2; the TCRdb D gene call, TRBD1, has no DNA to confirm it. The CDR3 runs to 13 residues. The germline V gene encodes CDR1 SQVTM and CDR2 ANQGSEA. The CDR3 sequence: CSAVLQGHGELFF.

The gene calls are TRBV20-1 and TRBJ2-5; the TRBD1 assignment by TCRdb is unverifiable without DNA. CDR1 and CDR2 (germline): DFQATT, SNEGSKA (reference sequence). The CDR3 has 15 amino acids. CDR3 sequence reads: CSALPDRGPQETQYF.

The CDR3 here is CASSPYSGNIQYF. V usage is TRBV9 and J usage is TRBJ2-4; the TCRdb D gene call, TRBD2, has no DNA to confirm it. The CDR3 consists of 13 residues. Germline V gene data show CDR1 as SGDLS and CDR2 as YYNGEE. The complete variable domain, with remaining parts taken from reference TRBV9 and TRBJ2-4, reads DSGVTQTPKHLITATGQRVTLRCSPRSGDLSVYWYQQSLDQGLQFLIQYYNGEERAKGNILERFSAQQFPDLHSELNLSSLELGDSALYFCASSPYSGNIQYFGAGTRLSVL.